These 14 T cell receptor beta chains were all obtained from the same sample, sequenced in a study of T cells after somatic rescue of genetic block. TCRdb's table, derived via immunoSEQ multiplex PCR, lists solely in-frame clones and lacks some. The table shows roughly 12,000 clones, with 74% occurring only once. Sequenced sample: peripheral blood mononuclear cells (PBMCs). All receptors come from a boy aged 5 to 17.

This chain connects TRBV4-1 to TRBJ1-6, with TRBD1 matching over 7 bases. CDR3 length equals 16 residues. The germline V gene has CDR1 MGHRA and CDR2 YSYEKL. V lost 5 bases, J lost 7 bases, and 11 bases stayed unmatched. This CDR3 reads CASSLWIETGNSPLHF. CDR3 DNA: TGCGCCAGCAGCTTGTGGATAGAGACAGGGAATTCACCCCTCCACTTT.

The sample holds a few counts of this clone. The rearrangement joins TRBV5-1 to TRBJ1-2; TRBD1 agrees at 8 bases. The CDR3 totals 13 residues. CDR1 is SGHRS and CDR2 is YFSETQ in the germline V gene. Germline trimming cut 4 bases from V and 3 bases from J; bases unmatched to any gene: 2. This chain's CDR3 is CASSPTGDYGYTF. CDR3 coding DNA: TGCGCCAGCAGCCCGACAGGGGACTATGGCTACACCTTC. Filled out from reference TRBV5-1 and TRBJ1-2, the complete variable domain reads KAGVTQTPRYLIKTRGQQVTLSCSPISGHRSVSWYQQTPGQGLQFLFEYFSETQRNKGNFPGRFSGRQFSNSRSEMNVSTLELGDSALYLCASSPTGDYGYTFGSGTRLTVV.

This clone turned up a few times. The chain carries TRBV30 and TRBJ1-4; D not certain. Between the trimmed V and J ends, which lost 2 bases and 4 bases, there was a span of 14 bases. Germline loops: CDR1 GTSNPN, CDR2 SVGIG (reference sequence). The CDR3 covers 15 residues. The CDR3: CAWSSSSRDNEKLFF. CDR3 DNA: TGTGCCTGGAGTTCCTCCAGTCGTGATAATGAAAAACTGTTTTTT.

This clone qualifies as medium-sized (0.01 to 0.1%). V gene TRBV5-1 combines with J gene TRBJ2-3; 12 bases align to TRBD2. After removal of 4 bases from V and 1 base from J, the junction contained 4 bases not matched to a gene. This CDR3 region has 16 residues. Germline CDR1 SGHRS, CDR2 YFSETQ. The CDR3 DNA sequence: TGCGCCAGCAGCCCTCGGACTAGCGGGGGCACAGATACGCAGTATTTT. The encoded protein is CASSPRTSGGTDTQYF.

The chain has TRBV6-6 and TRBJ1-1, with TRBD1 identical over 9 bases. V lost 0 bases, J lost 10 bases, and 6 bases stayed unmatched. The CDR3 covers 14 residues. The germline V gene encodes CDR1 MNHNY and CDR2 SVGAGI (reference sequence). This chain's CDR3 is CASSYSTGQGRAFF. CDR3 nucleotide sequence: TGTGCCAGCAGTTACTCGACCGGACAGGGGAGAGCTTTCTTT.

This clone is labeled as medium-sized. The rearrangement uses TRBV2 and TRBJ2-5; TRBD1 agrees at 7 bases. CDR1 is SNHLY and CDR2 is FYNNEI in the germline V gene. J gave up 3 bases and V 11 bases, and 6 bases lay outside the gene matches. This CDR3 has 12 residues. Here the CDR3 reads CAGRGQKETQYF. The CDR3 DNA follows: TGTGCCGGAAGGGGACAGAAAGAGACCCAGTACTTC.

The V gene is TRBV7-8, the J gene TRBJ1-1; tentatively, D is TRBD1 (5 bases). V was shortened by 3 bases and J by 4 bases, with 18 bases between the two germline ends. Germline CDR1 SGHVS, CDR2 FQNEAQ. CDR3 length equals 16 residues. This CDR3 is CASSFLRGPGGTEAFF. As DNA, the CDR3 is TGTGCCAGCAGCTTCCTCCGGGGCCCTGGAGGCACTGAAGCTTTCTTT.

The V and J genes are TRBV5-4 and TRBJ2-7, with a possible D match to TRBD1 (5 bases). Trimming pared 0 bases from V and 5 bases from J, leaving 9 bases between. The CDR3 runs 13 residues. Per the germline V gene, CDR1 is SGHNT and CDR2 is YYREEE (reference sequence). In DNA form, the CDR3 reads TGTGCCAGCAGCTTGGCCAGGGCCAACGAGCAGTACTTC. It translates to CASSLARANEQYF.

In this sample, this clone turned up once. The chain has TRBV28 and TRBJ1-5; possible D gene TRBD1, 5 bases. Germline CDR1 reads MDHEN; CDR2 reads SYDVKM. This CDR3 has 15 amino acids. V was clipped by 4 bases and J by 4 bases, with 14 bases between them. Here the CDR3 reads CASSSPGTRNQPQHF. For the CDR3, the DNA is TGTGCCAGCAGTTCTCCCGGGACGAGAAATCAGCCCCAGCATTTT.

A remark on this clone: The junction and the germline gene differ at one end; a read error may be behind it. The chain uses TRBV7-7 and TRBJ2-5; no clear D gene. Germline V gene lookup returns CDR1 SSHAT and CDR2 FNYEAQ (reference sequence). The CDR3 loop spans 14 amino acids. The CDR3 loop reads CASSPITKLETQYF. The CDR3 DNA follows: TGTGCTAGCAGCCCGATAACCAAACTGGAGACCCAGTACTTC.

CDR3: CASSLVRLQETQYF. As DNA, the CDR3 is TGTGCCAGCAGTTTAGTACGGCTTCAAGAGACCCAGTACTTC. This rearrangement joins TRBV28 to TRBJ2-5; no firm D call. V lost 2 bases and J lost 2, with 9 bases in between. The CDR3 extends over 14 amino acids. Germline lookup yields CDR1 MDHEN and CDR2 SYDVKM. The full variable domain, in which reference TRBV28 and TRBJ2-5 provide the parts outside the CDR3, is DVKVTQSSRYLVKRTGEKVFLECVQDMDHENMFWYRQDPGLGLRLIYFSYDVKMKEKGDIPEGYSVSREKKERFSLILESASTNQTSMYLCASSLVRLQETQYFGPGTRLLVL.

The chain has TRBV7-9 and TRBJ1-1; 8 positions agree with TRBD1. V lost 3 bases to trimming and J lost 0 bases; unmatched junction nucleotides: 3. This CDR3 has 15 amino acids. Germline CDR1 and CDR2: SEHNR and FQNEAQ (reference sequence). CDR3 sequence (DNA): TGTGCCAGCAGCTTGGGGACAGGTATGAACACTGAAGCTTTCTTT. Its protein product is CASSLGTGMNTEAFF.

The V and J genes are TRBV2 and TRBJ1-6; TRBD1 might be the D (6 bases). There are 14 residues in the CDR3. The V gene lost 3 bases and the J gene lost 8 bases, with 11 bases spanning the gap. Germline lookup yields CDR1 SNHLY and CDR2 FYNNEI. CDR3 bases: TGTGCCAGCAGTGACACAGGGTTCTATTCACCCCTCCACTTT. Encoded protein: CASSDTGFYSPLHF.

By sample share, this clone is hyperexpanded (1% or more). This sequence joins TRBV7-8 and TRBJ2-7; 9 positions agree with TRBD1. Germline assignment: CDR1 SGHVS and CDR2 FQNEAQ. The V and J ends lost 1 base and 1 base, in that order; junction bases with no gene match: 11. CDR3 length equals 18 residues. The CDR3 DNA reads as TGTGCCAGCAGCTTAGGACAGGGGGACCAGCGGATTTCCTACGAGCAGTACTTC. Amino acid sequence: CASSLGQGDQRISYEQYF.